This passage covers 4 T cell receptor beta chains from one sample sequenced in a study of T-cell reconstitution after alpha-beta-depleted transplantation in children. TCRbeta library construction was performed incorporating unique molecular identifiers. TCRdb reprocessed the PCR reads with MiXCR, giving one entry per CDR3 protein. The sample records hundreds of thousands of distinct CDR3 sequences, around 17% being singletons. This specimen consisted of PBMCs, mostly from graft donor cells, obtained 360 days after TCRalphabeta/CD19-depleted stem cell transplant. The source is a male patient aged 5 to 17 who had a stem cell transplant for acute lymphoblastic leukemia, so the T cells may come from the graft donor.

This clonotype was counted only a few times. The J gene is TRBJ2-7, the V gene TRBV6-1; 7 nucleotides line up with TRBD1. Looked up from germline, CDR1 is MNHNS and CDR2 is SASEGT. Germline trimming cut 6 bases from V and 3 bases from J; bases unmatched to any gene: 14. This CDR3 has 16 residues. CDR3 amino acids: CASSSTGEAGFYEQYF. DNA of the CDR3: TGTGCCAGCAGCTCTACAGGGGAAGCAGGCTTCTACGAGCAGTACTTC.

Ten or more counts support this clonotype. The chain combines TRBV20-1 with TRBJ2-3; possibly TRBD1 for D (6 bases). CDR3 length equals 13 residues. Germline V gene sequence: CDR1 DFQATT, CDR2 SNEGSKA (reference sequence). Deletions cut 3 bases from V and 4 bases from J, with 11 bases between. In nucleotides, the CDR3 is TGCAGTGCTAGTCCGAGGGGGTCAGATACGCAGTATTTT. Protein sequence: CSASPRGSDTQYF.

This clonotype was counted between two and nine times. The chain links TRBV4-1 to TRBJ2-3; 11 bases agree with TRBD1. The V gene end was trimmed by 4 bases and the J gene end by 0 bases; junction bases not matched to a gene: 12. CDR3 size: 19 residues. CDR1 and CDR2 (germline): MGHRA, YSYEKL. DNA of the CDR3: TGCGCCAGCAGCCGGACAGGGGGCATCGCGCAATCTAGCACAGATACGCAGTATTTT. This encodes CASSRTGGIAQSSTDTQYF.

This rearrangement joins TRBV5-1 to TRBJ2-5, with D possibly TRBD2 on 6 matching bases. The V end lost 2 bases, the J end lost 5 bases, and 13 bases lay between the germline ends. Germline values: CDR1 SGHRS, CDR2 YFSETQ. This CDR3 comprises 14 residues. The CDR3 sequence is CASSFERAGETQYF. The CDR3 coding sequence is TGCGCCAGCAGCTTCGAGCGGGCAGGGGAGACCCAGTACTTC.